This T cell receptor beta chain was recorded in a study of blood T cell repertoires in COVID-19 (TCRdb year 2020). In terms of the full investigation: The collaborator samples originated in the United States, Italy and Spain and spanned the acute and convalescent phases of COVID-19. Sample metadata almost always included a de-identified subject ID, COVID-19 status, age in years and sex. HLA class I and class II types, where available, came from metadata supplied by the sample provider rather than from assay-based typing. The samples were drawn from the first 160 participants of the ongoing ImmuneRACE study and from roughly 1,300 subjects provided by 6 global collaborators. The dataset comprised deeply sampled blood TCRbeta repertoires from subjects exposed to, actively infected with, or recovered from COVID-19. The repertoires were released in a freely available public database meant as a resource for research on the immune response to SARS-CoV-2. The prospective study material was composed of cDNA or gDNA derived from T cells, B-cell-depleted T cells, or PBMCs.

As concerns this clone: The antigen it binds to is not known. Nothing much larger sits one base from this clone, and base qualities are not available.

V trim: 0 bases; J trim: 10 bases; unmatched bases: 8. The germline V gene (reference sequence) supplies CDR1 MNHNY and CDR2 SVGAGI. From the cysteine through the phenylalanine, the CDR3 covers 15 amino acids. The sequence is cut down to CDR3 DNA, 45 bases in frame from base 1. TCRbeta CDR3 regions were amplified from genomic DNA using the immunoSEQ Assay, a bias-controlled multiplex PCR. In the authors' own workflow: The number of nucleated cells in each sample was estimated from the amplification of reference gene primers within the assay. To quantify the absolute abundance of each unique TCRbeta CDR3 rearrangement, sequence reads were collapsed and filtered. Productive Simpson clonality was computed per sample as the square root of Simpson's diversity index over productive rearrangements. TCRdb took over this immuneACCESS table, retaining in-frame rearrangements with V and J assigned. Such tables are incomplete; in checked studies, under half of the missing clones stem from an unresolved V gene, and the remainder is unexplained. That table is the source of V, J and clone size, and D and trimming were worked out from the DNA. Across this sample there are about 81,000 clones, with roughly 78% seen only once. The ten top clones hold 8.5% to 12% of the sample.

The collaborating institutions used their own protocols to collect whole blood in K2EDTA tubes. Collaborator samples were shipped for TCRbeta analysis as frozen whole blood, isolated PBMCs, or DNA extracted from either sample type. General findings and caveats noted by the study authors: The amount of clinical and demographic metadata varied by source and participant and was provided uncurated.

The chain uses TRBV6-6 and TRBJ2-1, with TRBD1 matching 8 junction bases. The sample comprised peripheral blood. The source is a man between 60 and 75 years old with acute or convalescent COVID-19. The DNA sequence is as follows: TGTGCCAGCAGTTACTCGATTCAGGGGGCTAAGGAGCAGTTCTTC. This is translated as CASSYSIQGAKEQFF.